This T cell receptor beta chain was profiled in a study of Graves' ophthalmopathy and Graves' hyperthyroidism. Notes on the study in general: It was with about 68% sensitivity and just under 75% specificity that the model predicted ophthalmopathy progression. In blood, most expanded thyroid clonotypes above 0.001 frequency were also detected.

Each diagnosis was determined on the basis of clinical symptoms, serum thyroxine, TRAb, thyroid ultrasound and orbital computed tomography. The CDR3 sequence is 15 residues long. Germline CDR1 SGHTA, CDR2 FQGNSA. The ends lost 4 bases at V and 0 bases at J; junction bases unmatched: 6. For repertoire sequencing, the TCR beta CDR3 regions were amplified from RNA transcripts. The first round was an RT-PCR with HTBI primers, and the second round was a multiplex PCR. TCRdb fed the multiplex PCR reads into MiXCR, producing one record per CDR3 protein. The sample records some 750,000 distinct CDR3 sequences, approximately 40% being singletons. Worth noting for this clonotype: Its target is not known.

Sample: peripheral blood. J is TRBJ2-7 and V is TRBV7-2, with 7 positions matching TRBD1. The sequence came from an adult man with Graves' ophthalmopathy. The CDR3 coding sequence is TGTGCCAGCAGCTCCCGGGACAGAAACTCCTACGAGCAGTACTTC. This sequence encodes CASSSRDRNSYEQYF.